This T cell receptor beta chain was captured in a study of beta chain features in type 1 diabetes (dated by TCRdb to the late 2010s). Background on the whole study: Mean age, gender distribution, total cell number and subset yield did not differ between patients and healthy donors. A total of roughly 110 million sorted cells were examined across all samples, and the number of cells per subset was strongly correlated with RNA yield. The study compared the TCRB repertoires of sorted circulating CD4+ T cell subsets in recently diagnosed type 1 diabetes patients with those in matched healthy donors. Naive and central memory subsets were obtained from all 28 donors, but regulatory and stem cell-like memory subsets were isolated from only 8 patients and 8 healthy donors.

The High Capacity cDNA Reverse Transcription Kit was used to reverse transcribe all of the isolated RNA, meaning that expressed TCRB transcripts were what got sequenced. Naive, central memory and regulatory T cell samples underwent deep immunoSEQ sequencing, averaging around 3.6 million total reads per sample. Sorted cells were lysed in RLT buffer, and RNA was extracted using DNase-treated RNeasy Micro or Mini kits according to cell number. Each cell subset was processed on its own to prevent cross-contamination, while patient and healthy donor samples were processed together. The immunoSEQ multiplex PCR was used to amplify TCRB sequences from cDNA, yielding 87-bp fragments that span the CDR3 region. Sequencing of the amplicons was performed on the Illumina HiSeq platform. Per the original workflow: PCR bias was computationally corrected using synthetic template baselines, reads within Hamming distance 2 were collapsed, and singletons that could not be merged were discarded. Reads were aligned against IMGT to assign V, D and J genes, CDR3 length and insertions or deletions at six rearrangement sites. Within each subset, clonotype counts were normalized to sorted cell number, and only after that were true diversity and Gini coefficients computed with the tcR R package. Repertoire sharing was quantified using the overlap coefficient calculated on TCRB nucleotide sequences. As a proxy for the pre-selection repertoire, out-of-frame TCRB sequences from naive cells were analyzed. TCRdb holds this immuneACCESS table with in-frame rearrangements only. Some clones are missing; in checked studies, unresolved V genes explain under half, and the rest has no known cause. V, J and clone size were drawn from that table, and D and trimming were deduced from the DNA. A total of under 400,000 clones appear in this sample, 20% of them only once. The ten biggest clones cover around 0.04% of the sample.

From each donor, a single peripheral blood sample of about 100 mL on average was drawn into heparinised tubes. Naive, central memory, regulatory and stem cell-like memory CD4+ T cells were sorted on a BD FACSAria II using a panel including CD45RO, CCR7, CD25, CD127, CD95 and CD27. Every sorted population had a purity above 95%. PBMCs were separated immediately by Lymphoprep density gradient centrifugation and were stained directly, without being cultured. Samples were stained and sorted in pairs, with one healthy donor and one patient per experiment, so that batch effects were minimized. Broader findings and caveats from the paper: PCR might favor shorter templates, but patient and control samples were amplified and corrected together, so any skew would affect both groups equally. The naive, central memory and regulatory TCRB repertoires appeared to resemble one another more closely among patients than among healthy donors. Because cDNA was sequenced instead of genomic DNA, highly expressing activated cells could be over-represented, though the groups showed no difference in activation or CD3 levels. Patients with type 1 diabetes made fewer insertions and deleted more nucleotides at VDJ recombination sites, implying thymic rearrangement abnormalities. HLA sub-analyses involved small numbers of individuals, so any influence of HLA type on TCRB rearrangement remained unresolved. In all four CD4+ subsets, TCRB CDR3 length was moderately but significantly shorter in type 1 diabetes patients.

Only a few counts were recorded for this clone. The antigen it binds to is not known. No clone much larger than this one lies a single base away; base qualities are absent. The CDR3, cysteine through phenylalanine, is 15 amino acids long. Only the CDR3 portion is preserved as DNA: 45 bases, with reading frame beginning at the first base. Ends trimmed: V by 4 bases, J by 4 bases; bases unmatched to a gene: 6. From a lookup of the germline V gene, CDR1 and CDR2 are SGHTA and FQGNSA. The V gene is TRBV7-2 and the J gene is TRBJ1-5; the junction holds 8 bases that match TRBD1. Sequencing was carried out using naive CD4+ T cells from blood. Read against the paper, the sample's cell subset or site label means: true naive CD4+ T cells. The TCR comes from a woman between 18 and 30 years old in good health. The bases read TGTGCCAGCAGCTCACAGGGGGTGGGGAATCAGCCCCAGCATTTT. It is translated as CASSSQGVGNQPQHF. Outside the CDR3, residues come from the reference TRBV7-2 and TRBJ1-5 proteins, so the full variable domain is: GAGVSQSPSNKVTEKGKDVELRCDPISGHTALYWYRQSLGQGLEFLIYFQGNSAPDKSGLPSDRFSAERTGGSVSTLTIQRTQQEDSAVYLCASSSQGVGNQPQHFGDGTRLSIL.